The T cell receptor (beta chain) under discussion was sequenced for a study of cytomegalovirus exposure and HLA in healthy donors. Whole-study findings and limits: About 90% or about 30% of the time was how often most TCR beta V segments were productive, according to an earlier analysis. Later analysis identified a missense DCLRE1C variant that was linked to TCR beta V- and J-gene trimming.

On this clone: What it binds is not known.

This CDR3 spans 14 amino acids. Germline V gene data show CDR1 as MGHDK and CDR2 as SYGVNS. V shed 3 bases and J shed 8 bases, with 14 bases lying between them. Use of 60 Vbeta and 13 Jbeta primers characterized the PCR. This table comes from immunoSEQ multiplex PCR, and its TCRdb copy is limited to in-frame clones, with some not included. Here the sample spans some 150,000 clones, roughly 80% being singletons. The receptor's source is a middle-aged man in good health and CMV-seronegative. The genes are TRBV25-1 and TRBJ2-1, with D perhaps TRBD2 (5 bases). Sequenced input: PBMCs. This chain's CDR3 is CASSDGLAIHEQFF. The CDR3 DNA reads TGTGCCAGCAGTGATGGTCTAGCCATCCATGAGCAGTTCTTC.